Each of the 23 T cell receptor beta chains below was sequenced from the same sample in a study of pediatric ulcerative colitis. Some clones are missing from TCRdb's copy, which holds only in-frame ones; the method was immunoSEQ multiplex PCR. The sample lists about 64,000 clones; about nine tenths were seen once. The sample taken for sequencing was blood. Receptor source: a boy younger than 18 with severe ulcerative colitis.

The chain carries TRBV2 and TRBJ2-3; 9 nucleotides match TRBD2. The CDR3 has 15 residues. From germline, CDR1 is SNHLY and CDR2 FYNNEI. Germline trimming cut 0 bases from V and 4 bases from J; bases unmatched to any gene: 2. CDR3 protein: CASSEASGSPDTQYF. The CDR3 DNA reads as TGTGCCAGCAGTGAAGCTAGCGGGAGCCCAGATACGCAGTATTTT. Looking up the rest from reference TRBV2 and TRBJ2-3 gives the full variable domain: EPEVTQTPSHQVTQMGQEVILRCVPISNHLYFYWYRQILGQKVEFLVSFYNNEISEKSEIFDDQFSVERPDGSNFTLKIRSTKLEDSAMYFCASSEASGSPDTQYFGPGTRLTVL.

This clone was observed a few times. The chain joins TRBV27 to TRBJ1-2; a weak D match, TRBD1 (5 bases). Trimming removed 2 bases at V and 5 bases at J, with 9 bases between. Germline loops: CDR1 MNHEY, CDR2 SMNVEV (reference sequence). There are 13 residues in the CDR3. In DNA, the CDR3 is TGTGCCAGCAGTTTAGGGGGACTATATGGCTACACCTTC. Its protein product is CASSLGGLYGYTF.

The chain links TRBV2 to TRBJ2-7; possible D gene TRBD2, 6 bases. CDR3 length equals 15 residues. Germline-derived CDR1 and CDR2 are SNHLY and FYNNEI. The germline V and J ends were trimmed by 6 bases and 0 bases, with 15 bases remaining between them. The CDR3: CASRALERASYEQYF. The DNA for the CDR3 is TGTGCCAGCAGAGCGCTTGAGCGGGCCTCCTACGAGCAGTACTTC.

The chain employs TRBV29-1 and TRBJ2-7, with 7 bases lining up with TRBD2. The CDR3 consists of 14 residues. Losses at the gene ends were 4 bases for V and 2 bases for J; bases not matched to a gene: 8. Germline CDR1 reads SQVTM; CDR2 reads ANQGSEA. This CDR3 reads CSVALSGKTYEQYF. CDR3 sequence (DNA): TGCAGCGTTGCTTTAAGCGGGAAGACCTACGAGCAGTACTTC.

This clone was observed once. This chain joins TRBV23-1 and TRBJ2-5; D tentatively reads TRBD1 or TRBD2 (5 bases each). TRBV23-1 counts as an open reading frame of uncertain function. Trimming removed 2 bases from V and 2 bases from J, with 27 bases in between. The CDR3 runs 20 residues. The CDR3 bases are TGCGCCAGCAGTCAAATCCCTGCCAGGGAAGGAGCGGCGCCTCAAGAGACCCAGTACTTC. The encoded protein is CASSQIPAREGAAPQETQYF.

This sequence joins TRBV4-3 and TRBJ1-1; weak D call: TRBD1 (5 bases). CDR1 is LGHNA, CDR2 YSLEER, per germline. V was cut by 3 bases and J by 0 bases, with 17 bases left in between. This CDR3 has 17 residues. The chain's CDR3 is CASSHDRQISLNTEAFF. In DNA, the CDR3 is TGCGCCAGCAGCCATGATCGACAGATTTCTCTGAACACTGAAGCTTTCTTT.

This clone was seen more than once but under ten times. The genes are TRBV10-3 and TRBJ1-1; 7 bases match TRBD1. J gave up 0 bases and V 10 bases, and 2 bases lay outside the gene matches. CDR3 length equals 12 residues. The germline V gene encodes CDR1 ENHRY and CDR2 SYGVKD. For the CDR3, the DNA is TGTGCCACCAGGGGGATGAACACTGAAGCTTTCTTT. Its protein is CATRGMNTEAFF.

CDR3 DNA: TGTGCCAGCAGCTTATCTAACGGCCTAGGGGTTTCGGGCGAGCAGTACTTC. Amino acids: CASSLSNGLGVSGEQYF. The genes are TRBV5-5 and TRBJ2-7; weak D call: TRBD1 (5 bases). The V and J ends lost 2 bases and 6 bases respectively, with 24 bases between them. Germline V lookup: CDR1 SGHKS, CDR2 YYEKEE (reference sequence). This CDR3 has 17 residues.

This clone occurred once. The chain joins TRBV12-5 to TRBJ1-6; weak D call: TRBD1 (5 bases). V was shortened by 7 bases and J by 8 bases, with 18 bases between the two germline ends. CDR3 length equals 15 residues. Per the germline V gene, CDR1 is LGHNT and CDR2 is FRNRAP. DNA for the CDR3: TGTGCTAGTGTTACCAGGGCGGGGATTGATTCACCCCTCCACTTT. Translation gives CASVTRAGIDSPLHF.

The chain has TRBV11-2 and TRBJ2-2; 11 bases match TRBD2. Germline trimming cut 2 bases from V and 6 bases from J; bases unmatched to any gene: 2. The CDR3 runs 15 residues. The germline CDR1 and CDR2 sequences are SGHAT and FQNNGV. The CDR3 here is CASSLTSGSPGELFF. CDR3 DNA: TGTGCCAGCAGCTTAACTAGCGGGAGCCCCGGGGAGCTGTTTTTT.

The rearrangement links TRBV6-5 to TRBJ2-5, with 8 positions matching TRBD2. With 7 bases clipped from V and 1 base from J, the junction kept 8 bases outside the gene matches. From germline, CDR1 is MNHEY and CDR2 SVGAGI. The CDR3 loop spans 15 amino acids. This chain's CDR3 is CASNPGGGLQETQYF. The CDR3 DNA sequence: TGTGCCAGCAACCCCGGGGGGGGACTCCAAGAGACCCAGTACTTC.

CDR3 in DNA: TGTGCCTGGAGCCTTTGGCGGAATGAAAAACTGTTTTTT. Translating it yields CAWSLWRNEKLFF. V usage is TRBV30 and J usage is TRBJ1-4; D is unresolved. The CDR3 is made up of 13 amino acids. CDR1 GTSNPN and CDR2 SVGIG come from the germline V gene (reference sequence). V was shortened by 3 bases and J by 5 bases, with 10 bases between the two germline ends.

The chain employs TRBV15 and TRBJ1-5; TRBD1 is a possible D gene (6 bases). Trimming pared 0 bases from V and 7 bases from J, leaving 13 bases between. This CDR3 contains 15 residues. Germline assignment: CDR1 LNHNV and CDR2 YYDKDF (reference sequence). The CDR3 loop is CATSRDRGPGQPQHF. As DNA, the CDR3 is TGTGCCACCAGCAGAGACAGGGGACCTGGGCAGCCCCAGCATTTT.

The CDR3 DNA is TGTGCCAGCAGTTTGGGACTAGGAGCCTACGAGCAGTACTTC. Protein: CASSLGLGAYEQYF. The genes are TRBV6-5 and TRBJ2-7, with TRBD2 identical over 8 bases. Unmatched junction bases numbered 4, after V lost 4 bases and J lost 2 bases. The germline CDR1 and CDR2 sequences are MNHEY and SVGAGI. The CDR3 consists of 14 residues.

In DNA, the CDR3 is TGTGCCAGCAGCTTATGGACAGAGAACACCGGGGAGCTGTTTTTT. As protein: CASSLWTENTGELFF. The chain is built from TRBV5-6 and TRBJ2-2; perhaps TRBD1 as D (6 bases). The CDR3 extends over 15 amino acids. Between the trimmed V and J ends, which lost 2 bases and 1 base, there was a span of 9 bases. Germline CDR1 SGHDT, CDR2 YYEEEE.

There are a few counts of this clone. This chain joins TRBV21-1 and TRBJ2-7; TRBD1 is the table's D call, not checked against the DNA. TRBV21-1 is a listed pseudogene. This CDR3 has 14 amino acids. CDR3: CASSKGDNSYEQYF. CDR3 coding DNA: TGTGCCAGCAGCAAAGGGGACAACTCCTACGAGCAGTACTTC.

The chain joins TRBV18 to TRBJ1-1; a weak D match, TRBD1 (6 bases). The V and J ends lost 3 bases and 0 bases respectively, with 14 bases between them. CDR1 is KGHSH, CDR2 LQKENI, per germline. CDR3 length equals 16 residues. CDR3 in DNA: TGTGCCAGCTCACCCCCACAGGACAGCTTGAACACTGAAGCTTTCTTT. This translates into CASSPPQDSLNTEAFF.

The V and J genes are TRBV29-1 and TRBJ2-4, with D possibly being TRBD1 (6 bases). Germline V gene sequence: CDR1 SQVTM, CDR2 ANQGSEA. V lost 3 bases and J lost 1, with 10 bases in between. The CDR3 length is 14 residues. The CDR3 DNA reads TGCAGCGTTGAGGGGGCTGAGGCCAAAAACATTCAGTACTTC. It encodes CSVEGAEAKNIQYF.

Turning to this clone: Other DNA sequences in the sample encode the same CDR3. The gene calls are TRBV11-2 and TRBJ2-3, with D uncertain. The CDR3 consists of 11 residues. CDR1 is SGHAT and CDR2 is FQNNGV in the germline V gene. Trimming stripped 3 bases from V and 6 bases from J, with 4 bases between. This chain's CDR3 is CASSLRDTQYF. For the CDR3, the DNA is TGTGCCAGCAGCTTGCGGGATACGCAGTATTTT.

This clone was picked up a small number of times. V usage is TRBV2 and J usage is TRBJ1-4; 7 bases align to TRBD1. V lost 6 bases, J lost 5 bases, and 9 bases stayed unmatched. Germline CDR1 SNHLY, CDR2 FYNNEI. CDR3 length equals 15 residues. The DNA of the CDR3 is TGTGCCAGCAGCTTAGAATTGACAGGGAATGAAAAACTGTTTTTT. Protein sequence: CASSLELTGNEKLFF.

The chain links TRBV29-1 to TRBJ2-7; D assignment may be TRBD1 or TRBD2 (6 bases each). CDR1 and CDR2 (germline): SQVTM, ANQGSEA. The CDR3 runs to 12 residues. Trimming left V 3 bases short and J 2 bases short, with 8 bases between. CDR3 coding DNA: TGCAGCGTTGAGGAGGGGGCCTACGAGCAGTACTTC. Translated: CSVEEGAYEQYF.

The gene calls are TRBV18 and TRBJ1-2; TRBD1 matches 11 bases. CDR1 is KGHSH, CDR2 LQKENI, per germline. Unmatched junction bases numbered 7, after V lost 4 bases and J lost 6 bases. CDR3 length: 15 amino acids. The chain's CDR3 is CASSRGQGEGDGYTF. In DNA form, the CDR3 reads TGTGCCAGCTCACGGGGACAGGGGGAAGGAGATGGCTACACCTTC.

The rearrangement joins TRBV7-2 to TRBJ2-5, with 15 bases that match TRBD2. From germline, CDR1 is SGHTA and CDR2 FQGNSA. V trimming: 4 bases; J trimming: 4 bases; junction bases outside the gene matches: 1. The CDR3 spans 15 residues. CDR3 in amino acids: CASSSGLAGGETQYF. The CDR3, as DNA: TGTGCCAGCAGCTCGGGACTAGCGGGAGGAGAGACCCAGTACTTC.